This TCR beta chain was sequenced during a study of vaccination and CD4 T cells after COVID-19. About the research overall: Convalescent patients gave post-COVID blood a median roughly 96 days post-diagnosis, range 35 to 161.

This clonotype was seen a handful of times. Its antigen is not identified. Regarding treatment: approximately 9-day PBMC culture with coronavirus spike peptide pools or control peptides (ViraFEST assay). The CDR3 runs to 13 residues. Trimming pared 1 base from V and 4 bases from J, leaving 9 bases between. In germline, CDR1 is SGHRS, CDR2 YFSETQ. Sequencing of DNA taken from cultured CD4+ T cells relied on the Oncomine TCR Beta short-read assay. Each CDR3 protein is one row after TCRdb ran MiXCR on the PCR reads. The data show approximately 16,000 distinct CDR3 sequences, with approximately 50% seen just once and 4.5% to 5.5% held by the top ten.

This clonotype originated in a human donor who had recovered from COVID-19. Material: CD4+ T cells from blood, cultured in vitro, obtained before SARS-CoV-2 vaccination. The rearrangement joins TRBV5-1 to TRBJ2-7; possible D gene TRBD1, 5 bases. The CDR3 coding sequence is TGCGCCAGCAGCTTGCCAGGGCTATACGAGCAGTACTTC. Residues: CASSLPGLYEQYF. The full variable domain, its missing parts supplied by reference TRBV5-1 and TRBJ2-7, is KAGVTQTPRYLIKTRGQQVTLSCSPISGHRSVSWYQQTPGQGLQFLFEYFSETQRNKGNFPGRFSGRQFSNSRSEMNVSTLELGDSALYLCASSLPGLYEQYFGPGTRLTVT.